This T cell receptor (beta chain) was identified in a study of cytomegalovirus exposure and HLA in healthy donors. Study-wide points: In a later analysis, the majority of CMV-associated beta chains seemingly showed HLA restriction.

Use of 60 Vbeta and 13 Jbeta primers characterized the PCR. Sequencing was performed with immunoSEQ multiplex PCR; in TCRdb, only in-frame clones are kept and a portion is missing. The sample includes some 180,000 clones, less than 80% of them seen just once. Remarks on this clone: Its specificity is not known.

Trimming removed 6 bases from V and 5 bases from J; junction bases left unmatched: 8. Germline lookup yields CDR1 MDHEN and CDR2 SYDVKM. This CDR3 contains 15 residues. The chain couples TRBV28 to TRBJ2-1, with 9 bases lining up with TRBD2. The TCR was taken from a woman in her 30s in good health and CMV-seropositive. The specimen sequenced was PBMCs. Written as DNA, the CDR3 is TGTGCCAGCAGGGGGACGGGACTAGCCCACAATGAGCAGTTCTTC. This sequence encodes CASRGTGLAHNEQFF.